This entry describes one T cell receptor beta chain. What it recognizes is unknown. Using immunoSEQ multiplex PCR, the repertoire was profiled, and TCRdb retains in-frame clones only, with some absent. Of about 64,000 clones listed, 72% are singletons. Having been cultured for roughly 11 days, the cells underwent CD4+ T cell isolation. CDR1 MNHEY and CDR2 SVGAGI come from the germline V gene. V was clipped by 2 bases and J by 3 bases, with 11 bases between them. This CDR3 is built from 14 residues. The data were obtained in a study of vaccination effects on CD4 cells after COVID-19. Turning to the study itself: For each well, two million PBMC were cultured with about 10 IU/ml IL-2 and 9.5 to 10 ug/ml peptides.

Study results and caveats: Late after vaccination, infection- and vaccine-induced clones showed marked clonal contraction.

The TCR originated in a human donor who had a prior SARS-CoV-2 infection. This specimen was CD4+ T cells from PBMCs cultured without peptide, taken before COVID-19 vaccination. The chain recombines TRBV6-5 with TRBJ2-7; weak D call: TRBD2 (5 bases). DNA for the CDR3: TGTGCCAGCAGTTACCAAGGACGGGACTACGAGCAGTACTTC. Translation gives CASSYQGRDYEQYF.